The rows below give T cell receptor beta chains drawn from one sample of a study of regulatory T cells in long-lasting Graves disease. TCRdb itself ran the multiplex PCR reads through MiXCR, one entry per CDR3 protein. The table includes hundreds of thousands of distinct CDR3 sequences, approximately 15% detected once. This same sample was also taken into another study, of T cells in Graves' hyperthyroidism and ophthalmopathy.

Sequenced here: peripheral blood mononuclear cells (PBMCs), sampled at new diagnosis, from a patient treated with antithyroid drugs. Receptors originate from a woman aged 25-40 years with Graves disease. Each CDR3 is given with its conserved first and last residue. The D gene is left open where the match is weak. Rows may omit the clone size; those that give it use once, few, many or a size class.

J gene: TRBJ2-3
V gene: TRBV24-1
clone size: many
D gene: TRBD2
CDR3 protein: CATSDLRVSGSSTDTQYF
CDR3 DNA: TGTGCCACCAGTGATTTGCGGGTTAGCGGGTCTAGCACAGATACGCAGTATTTT

J gene: TRBJ2-1
V gene: TRBV28
clone size: many
D gene: TRBD2
CDR3 protein: CASSFAGVGEQFF
CDR3 DNA: TGTGCCAGCAGTTTCGCGGGGGTGGGTGAGCAGTTCTTC

J gene: TRBJ2-1
V gene: TRBV6-1
clone size: many
D gene: -
CDR3 protein: CASAKSLVNEQFF
CDR3 DNA: TGTGCCAGCGCCAAGTCACTAGTTAATGAGCAGTTCTTC

J gene: TRBJ2-5
V gene: TRBV6-2/TRBV6-3
clone size: few
D gene: -
CDR3 protein: CASSYSMGAGATQYF
CDR3 DNA: TGTGCCAGCAGTTACTCGATGGGGGCTGGGGCGACCCAGTACTTC

J gene: TRBJ2-2
V gene: TRBV9
clone size: -
D gene: TRBD2
CDR3 protein: CASNTGGGKAGELFF
CDR3 DNA: TGTGCCAGCAACACCGGGGGGGGGAAGGCCGGGGAGCTGTTTTTT

J gene: TRBJ2-1
V gene: TRBV10-2
clone size: few
D gene: -
CDR3 protein: CASSESNNKDWFF
CDR3 DNA: TGCGCCAGCAGTGAGTCGAACAACAAGGATTGGTTCTTC

J gene: TRBJ2-3
V gene: TRBV12-3/TRBV12-4
clone size: many
D gene: TRBD1
CDR3 protein: CASSDRGLTDTQYF
CDR3 DNA: TGTGCCAGCAGCGACAGGGGTTTGACAGATACGCAGTATTTT

J gene: TRBJ2-7
V gene: TRBV5-1
clone size: -
D gene: -
CDR3 protein: CASSLDWAYERYF
CDR3 DNA: TGCGCCAGCAGCTTGGATTGGGCCTACGAGCGGTACTTC

J gene: TRBJ2-3
V gene: TRBV12-3/TRBV12-4
clone size: many
D gene: -
CDR3 protein: CASGVALSTDTQYF
CDR3 DNA: TGTGCCAGTGGAGTTGCTCTAAGCACAGATACGCAGTATTTT

J gene: TRBJ1-2
V gene: TRBV12-3/TRBV12-4
clone size: many
D gene: TRBD1
CDR3 protein: CASTWEQGSNYGYTF
CDR3 DNA: TGTGCCAGCACTTGGGAACAGGGGAGTAACTATGGCTACACCTTC

J gene: TRBJ2-6
V gene: TRBV11-2
clone size: few
D gene: -
CDR3 protein: CASSRISGTPVSGANVLTF
CDR3 DNA: TGTGCCAGCAGCCGAATATCCGGGACACCTGTCTCTGGGGCCAACGTCCTGACTTTC

J gene: TRBJ1-2
V gene: TRBV7-3
clone size: -
D gene: -
CDR3 protein: CASSLGAGYTF
CDR3 DNA: TGTGCCAGCAGCTTGGGGGCTGGCTACACCTTC

J gene: TRBJ2-4
V gene: TRBV20-1
clone size: few
D gene: -
CDR3 protein: CSARDPWGAQNIQYF
CDR3 DNA: TGCAGTGCTAGAGATCCGTGGGGGGCTCAAAACATTCAGTACTTC

J gene: TRBJ1-2
V gene: TRBV30
clone size: -
D gene: -
CDR3 protein: CAWNSDQRKGYTF
CDR3 DNA: TGTGCCTGGAATTCTGACCAACGGAAGGGCTACACCTTC

J gene: TRBJ2-7
V gene: TRBV30
clone size: many
D gene: -
CDR3 protein: CAWSVGRRVYEQYF
CDR3 DNA: TGTGCCTGGAGTGTCGGCAGGAGAGTCTACGAGCAGTACTTC

J gene: TRBJ2-3
V gene: TRBV11-2
clone size: -
D gene: -
CDR3 protein: CASSLTGTIDTQYF
CDR3 DNA: TGTGCCAGCAGCTTAACAGGAACGATAGATACGCAGTATTTT

J gene: TRBJ2-2
V gene: TRBV6-2/TRBV6-3
clone size: many
D gene: -
CDR3 protein: CASSYGSSAGELFF
CDR3 DNA: TGTGCCAGCAGTTACGGGAGTTCGGCCGGGGAGCTGTTTTTT

J gene: TRBJ2-2
V gene: TRBV25-1
clone size: -
D gene: -
CDR3 protein: CASSEGAVSWLFF
CDR3 DNA: TGTGCCAGCAGTGAGGGAGCGGTTAGCTGGTTGTTTTTT

J gene: TRBJ2-1
V gene: TRBV15
clone size: -
D gene: -
CDR3 protein: CATSRDPPHSTYNEQFF
CDR3 DNA: TGTGCCACCAGCAGAGATCCCCCCCATAGTACATACAATGAGCAGTTCTTC

J gene: TRBJ1-1
V gene: TRBV2
clone size: many
D gene: -
CDR3 protein: CASSEALLTVKQAFF
CDR3 DNA: TGTGCCAGCAGTGAAGCTCTATTGACGGTAAAACAAGCTTTCTTT

J gene: TRBJ2-7
V gene: TRBV28
clone size: many
D gene: -
CDR3 protein: CASSSPREQYF
CDR3 DNA: TGTGCCAGCAGTTCCCCCCGGGAGCAGTACTTC

J gene: TRBJ2-1
V gene: TRBV5-1
clone size: few
D gene: TRBD1
CDR3 protein: CASSLVVTGSYNEQFF
CDR3 DNA: TGCGCCAGCAGCTTGGTTGTGACAGGGAGCTACAATGAGCAGTTCTTC

J gene: TRBJ2-2
V gene: TRBV11-2
clone size: few
D gene: -
CDR3 protein: CASSLVVAPGELFF
CDR3 DNA: TGTGCCAGCAGCTTAGTGGTAGCCCCGGGGGAGCTGTTTTTT

J gene: TRBJ2-2
V gene: TRBV7-9
clone size: many
D gene: -
CDR3 protein: CASSLITGELFF
CDR3 DNA: TGTGCCAGCAGCTTGATCACCGGGGAGCTGTTTTTT

J gene: TRBJ1-1
V gene: TRBV9
clone size: few
D gene: -
CDR3 protein: CASSVGYSMNTEAFF
CDR3 DNA: TGTGCCAGCAGCGTAGGGTACAGCATGAACACTGAAGCTTTCTTT

J gene: TRBJ2-2
V gene: TRBV28
clone size: many
D gene: -
CDR3 protein: CASSGIMGLTGELFF
CDR3 DNA: TGTGCCAGCAGTGGGATCATGGGCCTCACCGGGGAGCTGTTTTTT

J gene: TRBJ2-7
V gene: TRBV18
clone size: -
D gene: TRBD1
CDR3 protein: CASSPVGTETREQYF
CDR3 DNA: TGTGCCAGCTCACCTGTGGGGACAGAAACTAGGGAGCAGTACTTC

J gene: TRBJ2-7
V gene: TRBV5-1
clone size: few
D gene: -
CDR3 protein: CASSLGSGWSYEQYF
CDR3 DNA: TGCGCCAGCAGCCTGGGATCAGGGTGGAGCTACGAGCAGTACTTC

J gene: TRBJ1-2
V gene: TRBV28
clone size: many
D gene: -
CDR3 protein: CASSLSPRGSNYGYTF
CDR3 DNA: TGTGCCAGCAGTTTATCCCCCCGGGGCTCTAACTATGGCTACACCTTC

J gene: TRBJ2-2
V gene: TRBV29-1
clone size: -
D gene: -
CDR3 protein: CSVLQSTGELFF
CDR3 DNA: TGCAGCGTTCTCCAGAGCACCGGGGAGCTGTTTTTT

J gene: TRBJ1-3
V gene: TRBV6-9
clone size: -
D gene: -
CDR3 protein: CASSSPSGNTIYF
CDR3 DNA: TGTGCCAGCAGTTCCCCCTCTGGAAACACCATATATTTT

J gene: TRBJ2-5
V gene: TRBV19
clone size: -
D gene: TRBD2
CDR3 protein: CASSRQVSGSERVETQYF
CDR3 DNA: TGTGCCAGTAGTCGACAAGTTAGCGGGAGTGAGCGGGTAGAGACCCAGTACTTC

J gene: TRBJ2-3
V gene: TRBV7-2
clone size: many
D gene: TRBD1
CDR3 protein: CASSPGDRGRADTQYF
CDR3 DNA: TGTGCCAGCAGCCCCGGGGACAGGGGGCGCGCAGATACGCAGTATTTT

J gene: TRBJ2-2
V gene: TRBV30
clone size: few
D gene: -
CDR3 protein: CAWSKRVNTGELFF
CDR3 DNA: TGTGCCTGGAGCAAGCGGGTGAACACCGGGGAGCTGTTTTTT

J gene: TRBJ1-5
V gene: TRBV7-9
clone size: -
D gene: -
CDR3 protein: CASSQGNLPQHF
CDR3 DNA: TGTGCCAGCAGCCAGGGGAATCTGCCCCAGCATTTT

J gene: TRBJ2-5
V gene: TRBV28
clone size: many
D gene: TRBD2
CDR3 protein: CASSFIHDKAGVKTQYF
CDR3 DNA: TGTGCCAGCAGTTTTATCCACGACAAGGCGGGGGTAAAGACCCAGTACTTC

J gene: TRBJ2-7
V gene: TRBV5-1
clone size: many
D gene: -
CDR3 protein: CASSGGGISYEQYF
CDR3 DNA: TGCGCCAGCAGCGGGGGCGGAATTTCCTACGAGCAGTACTTC

J gene: TRBJ2-1
V gene: TRBV6-5
clone size: -
D gene: TRBD2
CDR3 protein: CASSYPSLAGPITYIYNEQFF
CDR3 DNA: TGTGCCAGCAGTTACCCCTCACTAGCGGGACCCATCACATACATCTACAATGAGCAGTTCTTC

J gene: TRBJ1-2
V gene: TRBV28
clone size: many
D gene: -
CDR3 protein: CASGPGRTVFLF
CDR3 DNA: TGTGCCAGTGGCCCAGGGCGGACAGTTTTCCTCTTC